Below are 15 T cell receptor beta chains sequenced from a single sample in a study of cytomegalovirus exposure and HLA in healthy donors. A multiplex PCR was run with 60 Vbeta primers and 13 Jbeta primers. TCRdb's table, derived via immunoSEQ multiplex PCR, lists solely in-frame clones and lacks some. The table shows about 110,000 clones, with 60% to 80% occurring only once. Input material: PBMCs. Source of these receptors: a female donor in good health and CMV-seronegative.

The sample holds a few counts of this clone. The chain carries TRBV4-3 and TRBJ1-5; no clear D. The CDR3 has 19 residues. Looked up from germline, CDR1 is LGHNA and CDR2 is YSLEER. The ends were cut back, 0 bases at V and 0 bases at J, with 18 bases in the middle. The CDR3 DNA sequence: TGCGCCAGCAGCCAAGATCCACATTTGGGAGTTTATAGCAATCAGCCCCAGCATTTT. Protein sequence: CASSQDPHLGVYSNQPQHF.

Turning to this clone: One end of the junction fails to match germline, which may point to a read error. The rearrangement joins TRBV6-1 to TRBJ2-6, with TRBD1 matching over 7 bases. The CDR3 runs 15 residues. Germline assignment: CDR1 MNHNS and CDR2 SASEGT. DNA of the CDR3: TGTGCCGGCAGTGTAGGGGGCGCTGGGGCCAACGTCCTGACTTTC. Protein product: CAGSVGGAGANVLTF.

This clone was counted a single time. As DNA, the CDR3 is TGTGCCAGCAGCTTAGGCCTATTGAACACTGAAGCTTTCTTT. It encodes CASSLGLLNTEAFF. The chain couples TRBV7-9 to TRBJ1-1, with D unresolved. The germline V gene has CDR1 SEHNR and CDR2 FQNEAQ (reference sequence). Trimming cost V 1 base and J 0 bases, with 6 bases left between them. CDR3 length: 14 residues. The whole variable domain, filled in from reference TRBV7-9 and TRBJ1-1, reads DTGVSQNPRHKITKRGQNVTFRCDPISEHNRLYWYRQTLGQGPEFLTYFQNEAQLEKSRLLSDRFSAERPKGSFSTLEIQRTEQGDSAMYLCASSLGLLNTEAFFGQGTRLTVV.

This clone is a singleton in its sample. This sequence joins TRBV9 and TRBJ2-6, with D perhaps TRBD1 (6 bases). Germline assignment: CDR1 SGDLS and CDR2 YYNGEE. The CDR3 length is 16 residues. V lost 3 bases and J lost 2, with 12 bases in between. The CDR3 loop is CASSGYRAAGANVLTF. For the CDR3, the DNA is TGTGCCAGCAGCGGGTACAGGGCAGCTGGGGCCAACGTCCTGACTTTC.

This chain connects TRBV2 to TRBJ1-4; possible D gene TRBD1, 5 bases. Trimming pared 6 bases from V and 8 bases from J, leaving 13 bases between. Germline-derived CDR1 and CDR2 are SNHLY and FYNNEI. The CDR3 is 13 residues long. The CDR3 loop reads CASSQRQIEKLFF. The CDR3 region has the DNA TGTGCCAGCAGCCAAAGACAGATCGAAAAACTGTTTTTT.

The table lists this clone with a count of one. This chain uses TRBV25-1 with TRBJ1-1, with 8 bases that match TRBD1. Trimming cost V 6 bases and J 4 bases; bases outside gene matches: 4. Germline V lookup: CDR1 MGHDK, CDR2 SYGVNS. This CDR3 has 13 amino acids. The CDR3 DNA sequence: TGTGCCAGCAGCCCAGGGGGCGTCACTGAAGCTTTCTTT. Translating gives CASSPGGVTEAFF.

This clone was seen a few times. V gene TRBV11-2 combines with J gene TRBJ1-5; D is ambiguous. The length of the CDR3 is 13 residues. The V end was cut by 5 bases, the J end by 8 bases, with 13 bases between. Germline V gene lookup returns CDR1 SGHAT and CDR2 FQNNGV. The CDR3 protein is CASSVLADEPQHF. The CDR3 DNA follows: TGTGCCAGCAGCGTTTTAGCTGATGAGCCCCAGCATTTT.

The chain carries TRBV28 and TRBJ1-2; TRBD1 matches at 7 bases. The CDR3 loop spans 14 amino acids. V was pared by 6 bases and J by 5 bases, with 9 bases of the junction left unmatched. Germline V lookup: CDR1 MDHEN, CDR2 SYDVKM. The CDR3 bases are TGTGCCAGCAGGGAAGGGGGCAGAGAGTATGGCTACACCTTC. It encodes CASREGGREYGYTF.

This clone was seen more than once but under ten times. The rearrangement uses TRBV9 and TRBJ2-5, with TRBD1 matching 11 bases. CDR3 length equals 18 residues. With V trimmed by 4 bases and J by 0 bases, 11 bases remained unmatched. CDR1 SGDLS and CDR2 YYNGEE come from the germline V gene. CDR3 amino acids: CASSKSGTGGAYQETQYF. The CDR3 nucleotides are TGTGCCAGCAGCAAATCCGGGACAGGGGGAGCGTACCAAGAGACCCAGTACTTC.

Details on this clone: The identical CDR3 is also encoded by other nucleotide sequences in the sample. V is TRBV7-9 and J is TRBJ1-4; a weak D match, TRBD1 (5 bases). The CDR3 is 15 amino acids. V was pared by 1 base and J by 4 bases, with 10 bases between. Germline CDR1 is SEHNR and CDR2 is FQNEAQ (reference sequence). CDR3 region: CASSLGDSLNEKLFF. The CDR3 DNA sequence: TGTGCCAGCAGCTTAGGAGACAGCCTTAATGAAAAACTGTTTTTT.

The chain is built from TRBV19 and TRBJ2-1, with a possible D match to TRBD2 (6 bases). This CDR3 contains 16 residues. V was pared by 7 bases and J by 6 bases, with 22 bases between. Germline CDR1 and CDR2: LNHDA and SQIVND (reference sequence). This CDR3 is CASNQFTRDNRNEQFF. In DNA, the CDR3 is TGTGCCAGTAACCAATTTACGCGGGATAACCGCAATGAGCAGTTCTTC.

In its sample, this clone was seen once. V is TRBV28 and J is TRBJ1-5; possibly TRBD1 for D (6 bases). Germline CDR1 and CDR2: MDHEN and SYDVKM. Trimming stripped 11 bases from V and 7 bases from J, with 15 bases between. CDR3 size: 12 residues. The CDR3 DNA reads as TGTGCCGGGGGCAGGGTAGCACAGCCCCAGCATTTT. Its protein is CAGGRVAQPQHF.

Only a few counts were recorded for this clone. A junction boundary mismatches the germline segment, possibly from a read error. V and J are TRBV6-5 and TRBJ2-1, with TRBD1 matching over 7 bases. Germline V gene data show CDR1 as MNHEY and CDR2 as SVGAGI. This CDR3 spans 12 amino acids. CDR3 in DNA: TGTGCCAGCAGTGAGACAGGGCGGCCAGTGGTCTTC. It yields the protein CASSETGRPVVF.

The chain is built from TRBV7-2 and TRBJ2-1, with a weak D call TRBD2 (5 bases). CDR1 and CDR2 from the germline V gene are SGHTA and FQGNSA. The CDR3 is 15 residues long. Trimming removed 5 bases from V and 5 bases from J, with 16 bases in between. CDR3 in DNA: TGTGCCAGCAGCATTACTAGAGACCCAGACAATGAGCAGTTCTTC. This gives the protein CASSITRDPDNEQFF.

The genes are TRBV6-5 and TRBJ2-1; no definite D call. CDR3 length equals 14 residues. V shed 2 bases and J shed 5 bases, with 10 bases lying between them. Germline V gene lookup returns CDR1 MNHEY and CDR2 SVGAGI. The CDR3: CASSYNYLDNEQFF. Here the CDR3 DNA reads TGTGCCAGCAGTTACAACTACCTGGACAATGAGCAGTTCTTC.